The 7 T cell receptor beta chains below come from one sample, sequenced in a study of blood T cell repertoires in COVID-19. The protocol was immunoSEQ multiplex PCR, while the TCRdb copy is restricted to in-frame clones and leaves out a portion. The data show under 400,000 clones, 87% seen once. Sample: PBMCs or T cells enriched from blood (not recorded which). The origin of the receptors is a man in his forties in a cohort exposed to, infected with or recovered from COVID-19 (not recorded which).

V gene TRBV7-9 combines with J gene TRBJ1-3; no firm D call. The V end lost 5 bases, the J end lost 0 bases, and 8 bases lay between the germline ends. This CDR3 has 14 amino acids. Germline V gene sequence: CDR1 SEHNR, CDR2 FQNEAQ (reference sequence). The CDR3 is CASSPSGSGNTIYF. DNA for the CDR3: TGTGCCAGCAGCCCGAGCGGCTCTGGAAACACCATATATTTT. The variable domain in full, with the rest retrieved from reference TRBV7-9 and TRBJ1-3, is DTGVSQNPRHKITKRGQNVTFRCDPISEHNRLYWYRQTLGQGPEFLTYFQNEAQLEKSRLLSDRFSAERPKGSFSTLEIQRTEQGDSAMYLCASSPSGSGNTIYFGEGSWLTVV.

In its sample, this clone was seen a few times. The same CDR3 arises from other DNA sequences in this sample as well. The rearrangement links TRBV5-1 to TRBJ1-5, with TRBD1 matching over 7 bases. From germline, CDR1 is SGHRS and CDR2 YFSETQ. This CDR3 comprises 14 residues. With 0 bases clipped from V and 5 bases from J, the junction kept 2 bases outside the gene matches. CDR3 protein: CASSLGQGDQPQHF. DNA of the CDR3: TGCGCCAGCAGCTTGGGTCAGGGGGATCAGCCCCAGCATTTT.

V is TRBV7-9 and J is TRBJ2-3, with D perhaps matching TRBD2 (5 bases). The CDR3 has 13 amino acids. V was clipped by 5 bases and J by 3 bases, with 9 bases between them. CDR1 is SEHNR and CDR2 is FQNEAQ in the germline V gene (reference sequence). The CDR3 DNA is TGTGCCAGCAGCCATAGCGTAACAGATACGCAGTATTTT. Translation: CASSHSVTDTQYF.

The chain joins TRBV5-1 to TRBJ2-1; TRBD2 agrees at 10 bases. From germline, CDR1 is SGHRS and CDR2 YFSETQ. The CDR3 extends over 18 amino acids. The J segment lost 3 bases and the V segment lost 2 bases, leaving 11 bases of the junction unmatched. DNA for the CDR3: TGCGCCAGCAGCTTAGCTCGAGTCACTAGCGGGGACTACAATGAGCAGTTCTTC. Amino acid sequence: CASSLARVTSGDYNEQFF.

The chain uses TRBV9 and TRBJ2-3; 8 nucleotides align to TRBD1. The CDR3 covers 17 residues. V was clipped by 2 bases and J by 3 bases; unmatched bases: 11. The germline V gene encodes CDR1 SGDLS and CDR2 YYNGEE. CDR3 amino acids: CASSVAGGRGRTDTQYF. In DNA, the CDR3 is TGTGCCAGCAGCGTCGCCGGGGGCAGGGGGCGAACAGATACGCAGTATTTT.

The chain employs TRBV11-2 and TRBJ2-1, with TRBD2 identical over 11 bases. CDR1 is SGHAT and CDR2 is FQNNGV in the germline V gene. The CDR3 loop spans 15 amino acids. The V gene end was trimmed by 1 base and the J gene end by 10 bases; junction bases not matched to a gene: 6. The CDR3 bases are TGTGCCAGCAGCTTAGCACTAGCGGGAGTCGTAGAGCAGTTCTTC. This sequence encodes CASSLALAGVVEQFF.

CDR3 DNA sequence: TGTGCCAGCAGTAAGGGACAGGGGGCGTCTGGCTACACCTTC. It codes for CASSKGQGASGYTF. V and J are TRBV28 and TRBJ1-2; 12 nucleotides match TRBD1. The ends lost 5 bases at V and 7 bases at J; junction bases unmatched: 5. This CDR3 comprises 14 residues. Germline values: CDR1 MDHEN, CDR2 SYDVKM.